The rows below give T cell receptor beta chains drawn from one sample of a study of post-analysis software for immune sequencing data. TCRdb re-derived calls from the PCR reads in MiXCR, one entry per CDR3 protein. The sample includes over 250,000 distinct CDR3 sequences, just over 35% of them seen just once. Specimen: blood. The receptors shown here come from a girl between 5 and 17 years old with multiple sclerosis. CDR3s include the opening cysteine and the closing phenylalanine or tryptophan. Fields, in order: D gene, V gene, clone size, J gene, CDR3 protein, CDR3 DNA. D genes are given only for firm matches. Clone size is shown for a subset of rows, as once, few, many or a class of expanded clone.

D: -
V: TRBV29-1
size: -
J: TRBJ2-1
CDR3: CSVVISNEQFF
DNA: TGCAGCGTTGTGATCAGCAATGAGCAGTTCTTC

D: TRBD1
V: TRBV6-1
size: many
J: TRBJ2-7
CDR3: CASTPTGISYEQYF
DNA: TGTGCCAGCACCCCGACAGGGATCTCCTACGAGCAGTACTTC

D: -
V: TRBV10-3
size: once
J: TRBJ2-1
CDR3: CAISDKLENEQFF
DNA: TGTGCCATCAGTGACAAATTGGAGAATGAGCAGTTCTTC

D: -
V: TRBV5-1
size: many
J: TRBJ2-1
CDR3: CASSRNLGPYNEQFF
DNA: TGCGCCAGCAGCCGGAACCTTGGGCCCTACAATGAGCAGTTCTTC

D: -
V: TRBV6-1
size: many
J: TRBJ2-3
CDR3: CASNPSTDTQYF
DNA: TGTGCCAGCAATCCGAGCACAGATACGCAGTATTTT

D: TRBD1
V: TRBV12-3/TRBV12-4
size: few
J: TRBJ2-3
CDR3: CASRQDRGGADVQYF
DNA: TGTGCCAGCAGGCAGGACAGGGGAGGCGCAGATGTGCAGTATTTT

D: TRBD1
V: TRBV10-3
size: many
J: TRBJ2-7
CDR3: CAIRGTGGYEQYF
DNA: TGTGCCATCAGAGGGACAGGAGGTTACGAGCAGTACTTC

D: -
V: TRBV7-3
size: many
J: TRBJ2-1
CDR3: CASSKAAPNSYNEQFF
DNA: TGTGCCAGCAGCAAAGCGGCACCTAACTCCTACAATGAGCAGTTCTTC

D: TRBD1
V: TRBV11-2
size: -
J: TRBJ2-7
CDR3: CASSLEQGAFYEQYF
DNA: TGTGCCAGCAGCTTAGAACAGGGGGCCTTCTACGAGCAGTACTTC

D: -
V: TRBV7-9
size: many
J: TRBJ1-4
CDR3: CASSLGGWNEKLFF
DNA: TGTGCCAGCAGCTTAGGTGGTTGGAATGAAAAACTGTTTTTT